The clone carrying this TCR beta chain was seen repeatedly, ten times or more. Antigen: not known. The authors built TCR beta libraries using iRepertoire HTBI primers and Arm-PCR of CDR3 regions. From the multiplex PCR reads, TCRdb called clonotypes with MiXCR, one entry per CDR3 protein. The sample lists 450,000 to 600,000 distinct CDR3 sequences; approximately 13% were seen once. The time point is: newly diagnosed GD, antithyroid drugs for less than 3 months. Scientists built the TCR library using RNA that was extracted from PBMCs. The data were obtained in a study of regulatory T cells in long-lasting Graves disease. Whole-study context: Patients with new Graves' disease had used antithyroid drugs below 3 months. Study conclusions and caveats: For persistent Graves' patients, TCR diversity was lower than for newly diagnosed ones.

CDR3 size: 15 residues. Germline V gene lookup returns CDR1 MNHNS and CDR2 SASEGT. V was pared by 2 bases and J by 1 base, with 10 bases between. These data also featured in a second study, about T cells in Graves' hyperthyroidism and ophthalmopathy.

The sequence derives from a man aged 30 to 45 with Graves disease. Sample: peripheral blood mononuclear cells (PBMCs), taken at new diagnosis, from a patient treated with antithyroid drugs. The genes are TRBV6-1 and TRBJ2-3; TRBD1 might be the D (5 bases). CDR3 DNA sequence: TGTGCCAGCAGTGAACAGGGATTTGGCACAGATACGCAGTATTTT. It translates to CASSEQGFGTDTQYF.